The sample holds a few counts of the clone carrying this TCR beta chain. No antigen is known for it. The CDR3 covers 17 residues. CDR1 and CDR2 from the germline V gene are SGHVS and FQNEAQ. Trimming removed 4 bases from V and 3 bases from J; junction bases left unmatched: 9. These data belong to a study of T cell repertoires in cytomegalovirus infection. Study-level background: Recently identified HLA-C-restricted CMV epitopes were used, and well-studied HLA-B-restricted CMV epitopes were used as well. From public TCR beta signatures came an indication of both CMV infection and matching HLA type.

Study observations and caveats: Dominant in the ex vivo response were TCR beta clonotypes restricted by HLA-C and specific for CMV. Cumulative frequency of public TCR beta families picked out carriers of CMV plus the relevant HLA.

Each CDR3 protein gets one entry after TCRdb re-called the reads with MiXCR. The sample lists hundreds of thousands of distinct CDR3 sequences, less than 35% seen once, with around 12% in the top ten. The sequencing used cultured CD8+ T cells from PBMCs, collected from culture after CMV antigen stimulation. The receptor was derived from a human donor in good health (CMV status not recorded). Some clones in this sample may be carry-over from other donors' samples. The chain links TRBV7-8 to TRBJ2-1; 10 bases are shared with TRBD2. CDR3 bases: TGTGCCAGCAGCTCGAGCCCGCTAGCGGGGGACTACAATGAGCAGTTCTTC. Protein sequence: CASSSSPLAGDYNEQFF.